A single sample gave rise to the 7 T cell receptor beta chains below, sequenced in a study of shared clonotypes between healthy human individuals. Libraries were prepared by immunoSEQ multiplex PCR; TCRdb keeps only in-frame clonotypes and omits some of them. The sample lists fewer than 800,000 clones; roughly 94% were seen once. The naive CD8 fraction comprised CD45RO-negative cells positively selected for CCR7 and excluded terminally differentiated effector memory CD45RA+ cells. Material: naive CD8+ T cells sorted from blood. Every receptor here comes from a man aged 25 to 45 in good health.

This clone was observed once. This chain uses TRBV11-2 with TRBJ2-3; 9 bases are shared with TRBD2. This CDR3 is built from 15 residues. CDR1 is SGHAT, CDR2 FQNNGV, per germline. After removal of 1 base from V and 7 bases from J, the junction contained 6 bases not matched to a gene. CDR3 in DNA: TGTGCCAGCAGCTTAGCAGCGGGAGGTCTGAATACGCAGTATTTT. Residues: CASSLAAGGLNTQYF.

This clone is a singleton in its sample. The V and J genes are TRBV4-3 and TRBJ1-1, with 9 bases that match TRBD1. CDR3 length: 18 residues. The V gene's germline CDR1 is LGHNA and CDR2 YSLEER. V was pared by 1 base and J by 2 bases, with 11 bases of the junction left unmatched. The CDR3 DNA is TGCGCCAGCAGCCAAGGCCCGTACAGGGGGCATCTCAACACTGAAGCTTTCTTT. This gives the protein CASSQGPYRGHLNTEAFF.

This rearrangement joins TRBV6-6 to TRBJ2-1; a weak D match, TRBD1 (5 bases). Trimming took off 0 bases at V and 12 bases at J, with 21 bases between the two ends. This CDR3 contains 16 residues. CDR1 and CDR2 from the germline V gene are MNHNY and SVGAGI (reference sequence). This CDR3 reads CASSYSWQGIDNGQFF. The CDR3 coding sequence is TGTGCCAGCAGTTACTCGTGGCAGGGAATCGACAACGGGCAGTTCTTC.

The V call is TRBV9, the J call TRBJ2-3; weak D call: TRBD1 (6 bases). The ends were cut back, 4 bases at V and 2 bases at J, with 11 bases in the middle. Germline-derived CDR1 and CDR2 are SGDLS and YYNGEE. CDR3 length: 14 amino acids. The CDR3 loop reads CASSTGTHTDTQYF. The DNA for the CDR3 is TGTGCCAGCAGCACAGGGACACACACAGATACGCAGTATTTT.

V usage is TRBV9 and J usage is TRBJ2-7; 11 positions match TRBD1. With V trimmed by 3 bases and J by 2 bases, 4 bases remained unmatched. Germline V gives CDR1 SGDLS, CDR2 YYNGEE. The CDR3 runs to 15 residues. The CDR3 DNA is TGTGCCAGCAGCGCTGGACAGGGGGCTGCCTACGAGCAGTACTTC. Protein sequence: CASSAGQGAAYEQYF. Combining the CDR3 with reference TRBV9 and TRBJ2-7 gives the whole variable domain DSGVTQTPKHLITATGQRVTLRCSPRSGDLSVYWYQQSLDQGLQFLIQYYNGEERAKGNILERFSAQQFPDLHSELNLSSLELGDSALYFCASSAGQGAAYEQYFGPGTRLTVT.

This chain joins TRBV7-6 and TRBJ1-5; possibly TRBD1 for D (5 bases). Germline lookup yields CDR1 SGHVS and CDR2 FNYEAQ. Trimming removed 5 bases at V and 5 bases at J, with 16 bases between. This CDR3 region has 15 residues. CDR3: CASSQGWGEDQPQHF. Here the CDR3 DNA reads TGTGCCAGCAGCCAAGGGTGGGGGGAAGATCAGCCCCAGCATTTT.

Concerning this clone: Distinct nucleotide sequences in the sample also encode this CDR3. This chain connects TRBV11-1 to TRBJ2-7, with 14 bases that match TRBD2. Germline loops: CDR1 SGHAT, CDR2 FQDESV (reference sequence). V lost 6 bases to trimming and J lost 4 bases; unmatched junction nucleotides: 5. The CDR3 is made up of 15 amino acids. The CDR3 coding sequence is TGTGCCAGCAGTCCCGGGACTAGCGGGAGATACGAGCAGTACTTC. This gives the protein CASSPGTSGRYEQYF.